This is a list of T cell receptor beta chains from one sample in a study of blood T cell repertoires in COVID-19. Libraries were prepared by immunoSEQ multiplex PCR; TCRdb keeps only in-frame clonotypes and omits some of them. The sample consists of 150,000 or so clones, more than 80% of them appearing once. The sequenced material came from PBMCs or T cells enriched from blood (not recorded which). The receptor source for this set is a man aged 50 or older who had recovered from COVID-19. Both conserved end residues are part of each CDR3. D genes are given only for firm matches. Clone size appears in some rows only: once, few, many, or a class for an expanded clone.

J: TRBJ1-2; D: -; size: -; V: TRBV6-1; length: 13; DNA: TGTGCCAGCAGTGAAGACAGGACCTATGGCTACACCTTC; CDR3: CASSEDRTYGYTF
J: TRBJ1-6; D: TRBD1; size: -; V: TRBV9; length: 14; DNA: TGTGCCAGCAGCCAAGACAGGGCCAATTCACCCCTCCACTTT; CDR3: CASSQDRANSPLHF
J: TRBJ2-7; D: -; size: once; V: TRBV27; length: 12; DNA: TGTGCCAGCAGTTTAATTTCGGGGGAGCAGTACTTC; CDR3: CASSLISGEQYF
J: TRBJ1-1; D: -; size: -; V: TRBV27; length: 13; DNA: TGTGCCAGCAGGTTTATTGCCCAGGGAGAAGCTTTCTTT; CDR3: CASRFIAQGEAFF
J: TRBJ1-6; D: -; size: once; V: TRBV13; length: 18; DNA: TGTGCCAGCAGCTTAGTAGGAGGAGCTGGTGGGTATAATTCACCCCTCCACTTT; CDR3: CASSLVGGAGGYNSPLHF
J: TRBJ2-1; D: -; size: once; V: TRBV25-1; length: 15; DNA: TGTGCCAGCAGTGAATACCGCGGGGAGTACAATGAGCAGTTCTTC; CDR3: CASSEYRGEYNEQFF
J: TRBJ1-1; D: -; size: -; V: TRBV7-5; length: 17; DNA: TGTGTCAGAAGCTTAGCCCTCACAGTACAAGCGAACACTGAAGCTTTCTTT; CDR3: CVRSLALTVQANTEAFF
J: TRBJ2-1; D: -; size: -; V: TRBV11-1; length: 16; DNA: TGTGCCAGCAGCTCCCTAGGCGGAGCCTCCTACAATGAGCAGTTCTTC; CDR3: CASSSLGGASYNEQFF
J: TRBJ2-5; D: TRBD2; size: -; V: TRBV9; length: 17; DNA: TGTGCCAGCAGCCCGGACCTGACTAGCGGGTTTTACGAGACCCAGTACTTC; CDR3: CASSPDLTSGFYETQYF
J: TRBJ1-6; D: TRBD1; size: -; V: TRBV18; length: 15; DNA: TGTGCCAGCTCTCGGGGACAGGGCCATAATTCACCCCTCCACTTT; CDR3: CASSRGQGHNSPLHF
J: TRBJ2-5; D: TRBD2; size: few; V: TRBV7-3; length: 14; DNA: TGTGCCAGCAGCTTTAGCGGGAGGAGGGAGACCCAGTACTTC; CDR3: CASSFSGRRETQYF